These 7 T cell receptor beta chains were all obtained from the same sample, sequenced in a study of blood T cell repertoires in COVID-19. TCRdb keeps only in-frame clones here, not all; method: immunoSEQ multiplex PCR. The data show 200,000 or so clones, with approximately 91% seen just once and 2.1% held by the top ten. Sequencing input: peripheral blood. These receptors came from a man between 70 and 80 years old with active or convalescent COVID-19.

V usage is TRBV6-2 or TRBV6-3 and J usage is TRBJ2-3, with 8 positions matching TRBD1. Per germline, CDR1 MNHEY and CDR2 SVGEGT. J gave up 0 bases and V 2 bases, and 4 bases lay outside the gene matches. The CDR3 loop spans 16 amino acids. For the CDR3, the DNA is TGTGCCAGCAGTTACCGGACAGGGTCTAGCACAGATACGCAGTATTTT. Translated: CASSYRTGSSTDTQYF.

The V call is TRBV7-2, the J call TRBJ1-6; 7 bases line up with TRBD1. There are 14 residues in the CDR3. Germline trimming cut 2 bases from V and 10 bases from J; bases unmatched to any gene: 5. From germline, CDR1 is SGHTA and CDR2 FQGNSA. The CDR3 protein is CASSLTGDHSPLHF. CDR3 bases: TGTGCCAGCAGCTTAACAGGGGATCACTCACCCCTCCACTTT.

The V gene is TRBV6-5, the J gene TRBJ1-2, with 7 bases matching TRBD1. The CDR3 runs 13 residues. Trimming removed 5 bases from V and 6 bases from J; junction bases left unmatched: 6. Germline CDR1 reads MNHEY; CDR2 reads SVGAGI. The CDR3 DNA follows: TGTGCCAGCAGTAAGACAGGGTCGAATGGCTACACCTTC. Its protein is CASSKTGSNGYTF.

The J gene is TRBJ1-1, the V gene TRBV4-3; D perhaps matches TRBD1 (6 bases). Germline CDR1 reads LGHNA; CDR2 reads YSLEER. V was clipped by 3 bases and J by 3 bases, with 14 bases between them. The CDR3 covers 15 residues. The DNA of the CDR3 is TGCGCCAGCAGCCAGACATCTCAGGGGTACACTGAAGCTTTCTTT. Its protein is CASSQTSQGYTEAFF.

V gene TRBV12-1 combines with J gene TRBJ2-2; no DNA check was done on the table's D call, TRBD1. TRBV12-1 is an annotated pseudogene. The CDR3 runs to 15 residues. CDR3 nucleotide sequence: TGTGCCAGCAGCTCCCCCCCCAGGAACACCGGGGAGCTGTTTTTT. Translating gives CASSSPPRNTGELFF.

The chain carries TRBV7-9 and TRBJ2-7, with D possibly being TRBD1 (5 bases). CDR3 length: 13 amino acids. V shed 6 bases and J shed 2 bases, with 11 bases lying between them. Germline V lookup: CDR1 SEHNR, CDR2 FQNEAQ (reference sequence). CDR3 bases: TGTGCCAGCAGTTCAGGGCCTACCTACGAGCAGTACTTC. Amino acid sequence: CASSSGPTYEQYF.

The chain joins TRBV30 to TRBJ1-1; TRBD1 aligns across 7 bases. The germline V gene has CDR1 GTSNPN and CDR2 SVGIG (reference sequence). J lost 9 bases, V lost 1 base, and 11 bases had no gene match. This CDR3 is built from 14 residues. CDR3 in amino acids: CAWSETQGRGKAFF. Here the CDR3 DNA reads TGTGCCTGGAGTGAGACACAGGGGCGAGGGAAAGCTTTCTTT.